At least ten counts were recorded for the clone carrying this T cell receptor beta chain. Its antigen is still unknown. The data belong to a study of shared clonotypes between healthy human individuals. Study details: Every donor yielded three CD4 naive, three CD4 memory, two CD8 naive and one CD8 memory plate. Findings and caveats of the study: Among the subsets, naive ones generally showed larger estimated richness than memory ones.

Investigators divided CD4+ cells into CD45RA+ naive and CD45RA-negative memory subsets. The authors' processing: Owing to the provision of junction-only sequences devoid of quality scores by immunoSEQ, filtering differed. Profiling relied on immunoSEQ multiplex PCR, and the TCRdb table lists in-frame clones only, not all of them. V, J and clone size reflect that table, while D and trimming were determined from the DNA. The table records 850,000 to 1,200,000 clones, 60% to 80% of them present only once. The germline gives CDR1 SGHNT, CDR2 YYREEE (reference sequence). V lost 4 bases and J lost 10, with 22 bases in between. The CDR3 is 15 residues long.

The sequence was collected from a man younger than 30 in good health. The sample comprised memory CD4+ T cells sorted from blood. Subset: CD45RA-negative fraction. The V and J genes are TRBV5-4 and TRBJ2-3; D is perhaps TRBD1 (7 bases). The chain's CDR3 is CASSQGGGLPKAQYF. The CDR3 coding sequence is TGTGCCAGCAGCCAGGGGGGCGGATTGCCGAAGGCGCAGTATTTT. Full variable domain (missing parts from reference TRBV5-4 and TRBJ2-3): ETGVTQSPTHLIKTRGQQVTLRCSSQSGHNTVSWYQQALGQGPQFIFQYYREEENGRGNFPPRFSGLQFPNYSSELNVNALELDDSALYLCASSQGGGLPKAQYFGPGTRLTVL.